The following is a T cell receptor (beta chain) sequence with its context. Antigen: not known. The source of the sample is a study of T cells expressing NK-cell markers. About the research overall: Beta-chain profiling covered CD3+CD56+NKG2C+, CD3+CD56+NKG2C- and CD3+CD56-NKG2C+ sorted subsets. Eight donors were sequenced, of whom seven were HCMV-seropositive, while the remaining one was HCMV-seronegative.

This CDR3 contains 14 residues. Germline loops: CDR1 SGHRS, CDR2 YFSETQ. TCRdb re-called the 5' RACE reads; every CDR3 protein appears as one record, without DNA. This sample's clone table lists around 110,000 distinct CDR3 sequences. General observations from the study: Whether expanded NKG2C+ T cell clones were HCMV specific stayed uncertain. A few donors' CD3+CD56-NKG2C+ cells were dominated by the same clonotypes.

The rearrangement uses TRBV5-1 and TRBJ1-4; absent DNA, TCRdb's TRBD1 call cannot be checked. This TCR was sampled from a woman between 18 and 70 years old in good health. The sequenced sample was blood T cells: a sorted CD56 or NKG2C T cell subset, CD4+ or CD8+ T cells, or bulk PBMC T cells (not recorded which). The CDR3 protein is CASSLGTENEKLFF.